A single sample gave rise to the 4 T cell receptor beta chains below, sequenced in a study of cytomegalovirus exposure and HLA in healthy donors. Primers for the PCR totalled 60 Vbeta and 13 Jbeta. Sequencing used immunoSEQ multiplex PCR; TCRdb keeps in-frame clones, though not all of them. The sample lists over 250,000 clones, around 86% occurring once. Sequences were obtained from PBMCs. The source is a man in his forties or fifties in good health and CMV-seropositive.

The CDR3 coding sequence is TGTGCCAGCTCGCTCGGGACAGGGGTGCAGTACTTC. Its translation: CASSLGTGVQYF. This chain uses TRBV18 with TRBJ2-7; TRBD1 agrees at 10 bases. Germline assignment: CDR1 KGHSH and CDR2 LQKENI. This CDR3 is built from 12 residues. The junction had 5 bases not matched to a gene; V was cut back by 6 bases and J by 9 bases.

This clone was counted at least ten times. This chain uses TRBV6-1 with TRBJ1-2, with D possibly being TRBD1 (5 bases). Trimming removed 1 base from V and 12 bases from J, with 12 bases in between. The CDR3 is 12 amino acids. Germline CDR1 and CDR2: MNHNS and SASEGT. The CDR3 protein is CASSEGGEGHTF. CDR3 nucleotide sequence: TGTGCCAGCAGTGAAGGGGGCGAAGGCCACACCTTC.

The chain links TRBV9 to TRBJ1-2; TRBD1 aligns across 9 bases. V shed 0 bases, J shed 5 bases, and the junction held 8 bases outside the gene matches. CDR1 is SGDLS and CDR2 is YYNGEE in the germline V gene. The CDR3 extends over 16 amino acids. The CDR3 reads CASSVEGTGNFYGYTF. The CDR3 nucleotides are TGTGCCAGCAGCGTAGAGGGGACAGGGAACTTTTATGGCTACACCTTC.

This chain links TRBV5-8 with TRBJ2-4; 12 bases are shared with TRBD2. V shed 4 bases and J 3 bases; nucleotides not matched to a gene: 8. The CDR3 is made up of 17 amino acids. Germline-derived CDR1 and CDR2 are SGHTS and YDEGEE. CDR3 amino acids: CASSLAGGRSSKNIQYF. CDR3 sequence (DNA): TGTGCCAGCAGCCTAGCGGGGGGGCGTTCTAGCAAAAACATTCAGTACTTC.